This record concerns one TCR beta chain sequence. What it binds is unknown. This may come from a read error, since a much larger clone is one base off. The sample comes from a study of molecular identifiers for immune sequencing clone quantification. Overall study context: Five aliquots were made in replicates from the RNA of roughly 20,000 or 100,000 naive CD8 cells, and four were sequenced. Study-level findings and limits: Investigators reportedly could detect spiked Jurkat TCR RNA from one cell among about a million naive cells. Clones carrying above 20 RNA copies accounted for over 98% of effector molecules, under 1% in naive cells.

Sorting isolated naive CD8 T cells as CD8+CD4-CCR7+CD45RA+ events. TCRdb re-analysed the PCR reads in MiXCR, keeping a single row per CDR3 protein. The sample lists 300,000 to 400,000 distinct CDR3 sequences; about 22% were seen once. The V gene end was trimmed by 7 bases and the J gene end by 2 bases; junction bases not matched to a gene: 3. The CDR3 extends over 14 amino acids. The germline CDR1 and CDR2 sequences are SNHLY and FYNNEI. The rearrangement links TRBV2 to TRBJ2-5; 11 bases are a match to TRBD2. This sequence was found in a human donor in good health. Some libraries in this study had Jurkat cell RNA spiked in. Specimen: naive CD8+ T cells from blood, with Jurkat cell RNA spiked in. The sample's subset: FACS-sorted CD8+CD4-CCR7+CD45RA+ naive T cells. The CDR3 DNA reads TGTGCCAGCAAGACTAGCGGGACGCAAGAGACCCAGTACTTC. Residues: CASKTSGTQETQYF. The whole variable domain, remainder taken from reference TRBV2 and TRBJ2-5, is EPEVTQTPSHQVTQMGQEVILRCVPISNHLYFYWYRQILGQKVEFLVSFYNNEISEKSEIFDDQFSVERPDGSNFTLKIRSTKLEDSAMYFCASKTSGTQETQYFGPGTRLLVL.